This TCR beta chain was documented in a study of metastatic and nonmetastatic thyroid tumors. Study details: Both malignant and benign thyroid patients supplied peripheral blood and tumor or nodule tissue samples, across which the repertoires of these patients were then compared. Notes on the study in general: Malignant tumors reportedly showed significantly higher TCR beta diversity than benign nodules in both blood and tumor.

Methods used by the authors: Using the CDR3 differences seen across clinicopathological groups, the authors built a distant-metastasis classifier for papillary thyroid cancer, which was meant to discriminate distant-metastatic patients. With MiXCR, TCRdb reprocessed the PCR reads. TCRdb assigned the V and J calls; the authors' analysis was not used. This table has roughly 8,900 clones, about 25% appearing once. Germline CDR1 and CDR2: MNHNS and SASEGT. The CDR3 is made up of 14 amino acids. The ends were cut back, 3 bases at V and 0 bases at J, with 8 bases in the middle. This clone is judged medium-sized. Its specificity is not known. Treatment of any kind had been given to no patient before thyroid surgery.

Input material: adjacent normal tissue. The TCR comes from a female donor with papillary thyroid cancer or a benign thyroid nodule (not recorded which). Some clones in this sample may be carry-over from other donors' samples. V usage is TRBV6-1 and J usage is TRBJ1-1; no clear D gene. The CDR3 nucleotides are TGTGCCAGCAGTGAGTCCACTCTGAACACTGAAGCTTTCTTT. Translating it yields CASSESTLNTEAFF.